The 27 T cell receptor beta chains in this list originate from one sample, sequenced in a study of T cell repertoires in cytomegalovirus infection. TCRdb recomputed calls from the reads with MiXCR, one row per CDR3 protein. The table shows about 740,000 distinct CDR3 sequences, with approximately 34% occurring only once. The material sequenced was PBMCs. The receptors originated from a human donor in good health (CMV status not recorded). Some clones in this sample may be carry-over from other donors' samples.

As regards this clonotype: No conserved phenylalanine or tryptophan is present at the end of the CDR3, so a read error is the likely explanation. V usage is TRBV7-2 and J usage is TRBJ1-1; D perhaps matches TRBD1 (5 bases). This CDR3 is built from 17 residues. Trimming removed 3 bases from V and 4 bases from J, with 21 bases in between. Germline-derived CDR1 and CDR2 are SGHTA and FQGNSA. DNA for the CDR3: TGTGCCAGCAGCTTGGGTTTCGGGTCCAGGGAAAGCACTGAAGCTTTCTTG. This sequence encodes CASSLGFGSRESTEAFL.

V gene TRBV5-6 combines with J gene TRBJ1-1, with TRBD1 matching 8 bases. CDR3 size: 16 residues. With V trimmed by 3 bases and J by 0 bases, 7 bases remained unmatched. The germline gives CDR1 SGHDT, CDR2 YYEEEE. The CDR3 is CASSWTGTGVNTEAFF. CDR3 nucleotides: TGTGCCAGCAGCTGGACCGGGACAGGAGTGAACACTGAAGCTTTCTTT.

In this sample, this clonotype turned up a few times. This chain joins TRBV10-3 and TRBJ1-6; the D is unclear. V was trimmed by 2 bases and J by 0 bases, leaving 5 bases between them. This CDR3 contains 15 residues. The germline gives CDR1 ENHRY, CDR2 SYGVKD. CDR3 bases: TGTGCCATCAGTGAGCCAGACTCCTATAATTCACCCCTCCACTTT. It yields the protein CAISEPDSYNSPLHF.

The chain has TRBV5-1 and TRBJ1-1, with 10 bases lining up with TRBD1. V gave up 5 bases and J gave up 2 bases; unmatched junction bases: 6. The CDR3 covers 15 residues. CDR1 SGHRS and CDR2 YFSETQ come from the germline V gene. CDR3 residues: CASRGGTGENTEAFF. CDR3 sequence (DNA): TGCGCCAGCAGGGGGGGGACAGGGGAAAACACTGAAGCTTTCTTT.

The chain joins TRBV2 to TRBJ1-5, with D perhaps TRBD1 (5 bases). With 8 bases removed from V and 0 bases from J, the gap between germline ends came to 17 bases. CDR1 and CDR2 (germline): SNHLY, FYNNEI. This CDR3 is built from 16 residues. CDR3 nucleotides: TGTGCCAGCGTTGCGGAGGACATTTATAGCAATCAGCCCCAGCATTTT. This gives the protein CASVAEDIYSNQPQHF.

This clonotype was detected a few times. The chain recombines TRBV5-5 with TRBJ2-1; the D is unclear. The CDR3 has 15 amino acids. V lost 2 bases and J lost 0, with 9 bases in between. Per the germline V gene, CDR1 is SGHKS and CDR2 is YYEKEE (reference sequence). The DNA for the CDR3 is TGTGCCAGCAGCTTCCTAAGTAGCTCCTACAATGAGCAGTTCTTC. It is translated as CASSFLSSSYNEQFF.

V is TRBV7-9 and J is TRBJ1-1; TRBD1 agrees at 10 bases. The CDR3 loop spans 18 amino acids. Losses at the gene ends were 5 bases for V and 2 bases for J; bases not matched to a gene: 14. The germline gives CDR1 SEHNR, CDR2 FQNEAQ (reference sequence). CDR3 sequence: CASSPSWATGGLNTEAFF. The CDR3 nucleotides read TGTGCCAGCAGCCCTTCATGGGCGACAGGGGGCCTAAACACTGAAGCTTTCTTT.

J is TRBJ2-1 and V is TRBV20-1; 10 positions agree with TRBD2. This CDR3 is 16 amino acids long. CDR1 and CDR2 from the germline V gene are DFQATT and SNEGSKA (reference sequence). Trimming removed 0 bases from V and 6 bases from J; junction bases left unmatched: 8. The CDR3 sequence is CSARDPLLAGVNEQFF. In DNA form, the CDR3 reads TGCAGTGCTAGAGATCCCCTCCTAGCGGGAGTCAATGAGCAGTTCTTC.

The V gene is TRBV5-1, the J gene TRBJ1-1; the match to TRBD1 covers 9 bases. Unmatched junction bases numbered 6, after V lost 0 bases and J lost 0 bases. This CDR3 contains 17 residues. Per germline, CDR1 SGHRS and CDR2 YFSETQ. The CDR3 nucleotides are TGCGCCAGCAGCTTGGTGGGACAGGGATTGGTGAACACTGAAGCTTTCTTT. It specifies CASSLVGQGLVNTEAFF.

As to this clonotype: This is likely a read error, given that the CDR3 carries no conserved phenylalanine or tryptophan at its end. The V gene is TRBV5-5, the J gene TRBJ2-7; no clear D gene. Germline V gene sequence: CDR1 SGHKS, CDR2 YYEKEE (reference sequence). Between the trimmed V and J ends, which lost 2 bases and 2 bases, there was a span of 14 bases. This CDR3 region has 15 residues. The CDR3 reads CASSLATELPYEQYL. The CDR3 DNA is TGTGCCAGCAGCTTAGCGACCGAACTACCCTACGAGCAGTACTTA.

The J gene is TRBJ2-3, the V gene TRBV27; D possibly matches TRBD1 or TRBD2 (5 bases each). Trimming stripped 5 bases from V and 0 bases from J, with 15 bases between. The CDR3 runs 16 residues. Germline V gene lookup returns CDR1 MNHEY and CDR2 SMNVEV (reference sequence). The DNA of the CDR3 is TGTGCCAGCAGTCCTCGGGACGGAACTAGCACAGATACGCAGTATTTT. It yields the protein CASSPRDGTSTDTQYF.

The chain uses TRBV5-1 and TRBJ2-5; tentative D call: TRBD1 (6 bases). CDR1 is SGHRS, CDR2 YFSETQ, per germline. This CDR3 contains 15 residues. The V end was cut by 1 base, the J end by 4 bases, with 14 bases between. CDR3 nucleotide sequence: TGCGCCAGCAGCTTGTTGGGGACCAGGGGAGAGACCCAGTACTTC. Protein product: CASSLLGTRGETQYF.

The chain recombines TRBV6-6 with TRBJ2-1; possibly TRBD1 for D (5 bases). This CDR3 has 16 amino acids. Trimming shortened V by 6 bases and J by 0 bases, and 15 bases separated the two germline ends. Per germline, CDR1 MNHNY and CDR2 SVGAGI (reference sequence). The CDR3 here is CASRSRAQGSYNEQFF. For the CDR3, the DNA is TGTGCCAGCAGGTCAAGAGCCCAGGGCTCCTACAATGAGCAGTTCTTC.

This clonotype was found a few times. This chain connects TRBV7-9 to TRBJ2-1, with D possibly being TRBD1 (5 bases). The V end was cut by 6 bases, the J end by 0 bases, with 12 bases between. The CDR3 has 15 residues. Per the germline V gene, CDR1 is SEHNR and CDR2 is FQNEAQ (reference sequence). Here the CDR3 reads CASRTTADSYNEQFF. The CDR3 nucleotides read TGTGCCAGCAGGACGACAGCTGACTCCTACAATGAGCAGTTCTTC.

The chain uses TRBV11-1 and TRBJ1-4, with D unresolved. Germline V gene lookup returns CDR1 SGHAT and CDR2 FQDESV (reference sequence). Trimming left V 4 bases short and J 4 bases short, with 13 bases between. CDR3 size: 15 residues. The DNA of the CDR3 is TGTGCCAGCAGCTCCATCCAGGACTATAATGAAAAACTGTTTTTT. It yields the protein CASSSIQDYNEKLFF.

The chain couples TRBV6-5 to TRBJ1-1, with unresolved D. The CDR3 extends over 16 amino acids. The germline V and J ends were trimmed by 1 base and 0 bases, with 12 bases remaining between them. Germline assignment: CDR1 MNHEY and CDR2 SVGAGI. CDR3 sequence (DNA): TGTGCCAGCAGTTACTTCTCAGGAGAACTGAACACTGAAGCTTTCTTT. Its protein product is CASSYFSGELNTEAFF.

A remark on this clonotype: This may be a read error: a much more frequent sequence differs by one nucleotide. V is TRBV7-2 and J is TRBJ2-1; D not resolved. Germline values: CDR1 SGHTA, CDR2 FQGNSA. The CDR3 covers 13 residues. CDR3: CARSLLSPNEQFF. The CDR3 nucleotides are TGTGCCAGAAGCTTGTTGAGCCCCAATGAGCAGTTCTTC.

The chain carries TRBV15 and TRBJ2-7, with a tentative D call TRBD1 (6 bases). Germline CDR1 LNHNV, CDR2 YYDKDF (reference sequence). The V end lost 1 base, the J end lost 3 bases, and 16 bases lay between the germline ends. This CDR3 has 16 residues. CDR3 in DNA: TGTGCCACCAGCAGAGCCCTCGGGCAGGGGATCTACGAGCAGTACTTC. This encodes CATSRALGQGIYEQYF. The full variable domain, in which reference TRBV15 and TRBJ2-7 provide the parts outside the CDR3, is DAMVIQNPRYQVTQFGKPVTLSCSQTLNHNVMYWYQQKSSQAPKLLFHYYDKDFNNEADTPDNFQSRRPNTSFCFLDIRSPGLGDTAMYLCATSRALGQGIYEQYFGPGTRLTVT.

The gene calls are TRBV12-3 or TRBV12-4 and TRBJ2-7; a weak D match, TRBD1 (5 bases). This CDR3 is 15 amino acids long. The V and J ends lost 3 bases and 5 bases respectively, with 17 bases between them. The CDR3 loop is CASSFGSVDRHEQYF. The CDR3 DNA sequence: TGTGCCAGCAGTTTTGGCTCCGTCGACAGACACGAGCAGTACTTC.

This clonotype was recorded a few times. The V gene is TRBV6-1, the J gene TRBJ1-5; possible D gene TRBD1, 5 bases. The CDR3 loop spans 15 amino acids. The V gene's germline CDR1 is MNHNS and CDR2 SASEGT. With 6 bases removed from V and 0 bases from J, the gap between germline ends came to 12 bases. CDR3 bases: TGTGCCAGCAGCACCGGGGGGTATAGCAATCAGCCCCAGCATTTT. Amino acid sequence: CASSTGGYSNQPQHF.

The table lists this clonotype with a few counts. The CDR3 DNA is TGTGCCAGTAGCCGCAGGCATAGCACAGATACGCAGTATTTT. Translated: CASSRRHSTDTQYF. The chain joins TRBV19 to TRBJ2-3, with D uncertain. Trimming took 6 bases from V and 0 from J, leaving 10 bases between them. The CDR3 loop spans 14 amino acids. The germline gives CDR1 LNHDA, CDR2 SQIVND (reference sequence).

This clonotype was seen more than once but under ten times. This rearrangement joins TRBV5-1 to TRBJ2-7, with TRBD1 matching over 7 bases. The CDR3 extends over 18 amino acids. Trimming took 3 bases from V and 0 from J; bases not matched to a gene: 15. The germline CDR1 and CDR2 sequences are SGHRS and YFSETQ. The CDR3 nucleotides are TGCGCCAGCAGCTGGGACAGCCCCCTGGACAGGAACTCCTACGAGCAGTACTTC. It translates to CASSWDSPLDRNSYEQYF.

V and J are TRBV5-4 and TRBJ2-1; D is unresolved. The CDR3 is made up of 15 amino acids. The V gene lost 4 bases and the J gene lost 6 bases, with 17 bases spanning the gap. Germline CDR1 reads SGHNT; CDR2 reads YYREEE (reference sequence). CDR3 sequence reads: CASSPPPVVSNEQFF. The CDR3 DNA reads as TGTGCCAGCAGCCCCCCCCCGGTAGTATCCAATGAGCAGTTCTTC.

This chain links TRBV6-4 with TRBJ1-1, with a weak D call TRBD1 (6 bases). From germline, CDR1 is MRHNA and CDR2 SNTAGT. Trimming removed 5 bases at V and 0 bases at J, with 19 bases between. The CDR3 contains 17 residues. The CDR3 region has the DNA TGTGCCAGCAGTCCGATTAAGGGGGATCTAATGAACACTGAAGCTTTCTTT. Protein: CASSPIKGDLMNTEAFF.

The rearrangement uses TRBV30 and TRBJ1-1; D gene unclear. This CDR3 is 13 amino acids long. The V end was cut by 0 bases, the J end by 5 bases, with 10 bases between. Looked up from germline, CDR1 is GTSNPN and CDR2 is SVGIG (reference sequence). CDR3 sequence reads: CAWSVSRDTEAFF. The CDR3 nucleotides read TGTGCCTGGAGTGTCTCAAGGGATACTGAAGCTTTCTTT.

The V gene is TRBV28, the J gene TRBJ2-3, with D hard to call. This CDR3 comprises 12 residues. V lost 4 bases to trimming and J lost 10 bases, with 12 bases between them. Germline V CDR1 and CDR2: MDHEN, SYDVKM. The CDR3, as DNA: TGTGCCAGCAGTTCGAAGGCCGGTTCGCAGTATTTT. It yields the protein CASSSKAGSQYF.

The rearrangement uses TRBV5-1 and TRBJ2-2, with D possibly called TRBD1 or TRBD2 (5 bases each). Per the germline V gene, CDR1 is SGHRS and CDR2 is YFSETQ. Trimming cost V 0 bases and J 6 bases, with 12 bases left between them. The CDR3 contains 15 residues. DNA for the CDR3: TGCGCCAGCAGCTTGGCAGACAGCGGCTCCGGGGAGCTGTTTTTT. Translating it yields CASSLADSGSGELFF.